This TCR beta chain originates from a study of post-analysis software for immune sequencing data. Study results and limitations: There were five or six TRBV segments more frequent in patients than controls, and TRBV5-6, TRBV5-1 and TRBV20-1 were among them.

The CDR3 is 16 residues long. The sample holds a few counts of this clonotype. The antigen is not known. The library was made from cDNA and included unique molecular identifiers. Each CDR3 protein gets one entry after TCRdb re-called the PCR reads with MiXCR. Of roughly 200,000 distinct CDR3 sequences in the sample, over 25% were seen once. This TCR was recovered from a girl aged 2 to 17 with multiple sclerosis. The chain combines TRBV21-1 with TRBJ1-5; no DNA check was done on the table's D call, TRBD1. TRBV21-1 is a documented pseudogene. Sequenced material: blood. The CDR3 here is CASSTRDWGGNQPQHF. The CDR3 bases are TGTGCCAGCAGCACCCGGGACTGGGGAGGCAATCAGCCCCAGCATTTT.